The following is a T cell receptor (beta chain) sequence with its context. Antigen specificity is unknown. Data came from immunoSEQ multiplex PCR; TCRdb stores just in-frame clones and leaves some out. The profile shows 81,000 or so clones, over 85% of them singletons. These data come from a study of graft-versus-host responses after intestinal transplantation. Germline values: CDR1 LGHNA, CDR2 YSLEER. Trimming removed 5 bases from V and 1 base from J; junction bases left unmatched: 6. The CDR3 consists of 16 residues. This TCR was recovered from a human donor who was the organ donor for an intestinal transplant. The sequencing used unstimulated CD8+ T cells sorted from spleen or lymph node cells, collected before transplant. The chain joins TRBV4-3 to TRBJ2-1; the match to TRBD2 covers 9 bases. The CDR3 sequence: CASSRGSGSSYNEQFF. In DNA, the CDR3 is TGCGCCAGCAGCAGGGGTAGCGGGAGTTCCTACAATGAGCAGTTCTTC.